This paragraph covers one T cell receptor (beta chain) sequence. These data are taken from a study of T cell changes during pregnancy in multiple sclerosis. Sequencing was performed with immunoSEQ multiplex PCR; in TCRdb, only in-frame clones are kept and a portion is missing. The table has roughly 29,000 clones, 70% to 90% seen once. Germline-derived CDR1 and CDR2 are SNHLY and FYNNEI. There are 15 residues in the CDR3. The J segment lost 4 bases and the V segment lost 7 bases, leaving 9 bases of the junction unmatched. Here the sequenced sample was CD8+ T cells from peripheral blood mononuclear cells, taken after pregnancy. The chain couples TRBV2 to TRBJ2-7; 11 bases line up with TRBD2. The sequence came from a female donor with multiple sclerosis, enrolled in a pregnancy study. Written as DNA, the CDR3 is TGTGCCAGCAAGGGGTTAGCGGGAGGGGATTACGAGCAGTACTTC. Its translation is CASKGLAGGDYEQYF.